This section outlines one T cell receptor beta chain sequence together with its context. This record belongs to a study of blood T cell repertoires in COVID-19. As for the study in general: From the United States, Italy and Spain came samples of acute and convalescent COVID-19. Sources were T cells, B-cell-depleted T cells, or PBMCs; the material itself was cDNA or gDNA.

Original processing notes: Researchers report that nucleated cell counts were estimated from reference gene primer amplification. The repertoire was sequenced with immunoSEQ multiplex PCR; TCRdb's copy has only in-frame clones and lacks some. Clone size and the V and J calls come from that table; the DNA yielded D and trimming. Here the sample spans about 65,000 clones, around four fifths being singletons. The CDR3 runs to 16 residues. Germline values: CDR1 SGHTA, CDR2 FQGNSA. V shed 0 bases, J shed 7 bases, and the junction held 2 bases outside the gene matches. The source of this sequence is a human donor in a cohort sampled during active COVID-19. The V and J genes are TRBV7-2 and TRBJ2-1, with TRBD2 identical over 14 bases. Sequencing was carried out using peripheral blood. CDR3 sequence (DNA): TGTGCCAGCAGCTTAGCGACTAGCGGGGGGGCTAATGAGCAGTTCTTC. It codes for CASSLATSGGANEQFF.